The T cell receptor beta chain under discussion was sequenced for a study of vaccination and CD4 T cells after COVID-19 (dated by TCRdb to the early 2020s). Broadly, across the study: Convalescent patients had a positive SARS-CoV-2 result on nasal swab PCR, and of these patients, several had mild disease and one had severe disease. The convalescent cohort included six males and four females, with two Hispanic individuals, seven Caucasians, two Asians and one multiracial person. Two doses of either the Pfizer-BioNTech BNT162b2 vaccine (n=8) or the Moderna mRNA-1273 vaccine (n=2) were administered to participants. Post-COVID blood samples from convalescent patients were collected a median of around 100 days after diagnosis, with a range of about 30 to 170 days. Post-vaccine blood samples were obtained a median of about 77 days after the second vaccine dose, with a range of about 12 to 241 days. A few convalescent patients were sampled both early after vaccination (day 14) and late after vaccination (days 161 to 241). For stimulating the cultures, overlapping spike peptide pools were used, derived from SARS-CoV-2 as well as from the common cold coronaviruses HCoV-NL63, HCoV-OC43 and HCoV-229E. In control cultures, a CEFX viral epitope pool was used as positive control, an HIV-1 Nef peptide pool was used as negative control, or no peptide was added. In ten to eleven COVID-19 convalescent patients and 4 infection-naive healthy vaccine recipients, the spike-specific CD4+ TCR repertoire before mRNA vaccination was compared with the repertoire after mRNA vaccination. On the study overall, not on this receptor specifically: The number of convalescent patients in the study was relatively small, and the study did not examine early timepoints following natural infection. The median number of SARS-CoV-2-reactive clonotypes rose from 20 to 25 after infection to roughly 40 after vaccination, but the change was not significant. Among the post-vaccine SARS-CoV-2-reactive clones in convalescent patients, a median around 90% showed up only after vaccination, which suggests vaccine-specific priming. In convalescent patients, nearly all vaccine-specific clones (304 of 307) were found to be mono-reactive for SARS-CoV-2 spike rather than cross-reactive with common cold coronaviruses.

Read against the paper, the sample's time point label means: late sampling 161 to 241 days after vaccination in three convalescent patients. The sample's treatment or condition label, in plain terms: roughly 11-day PBMC culture with coronavirus spike peptide pools or control peptides (ViraFEST assay). The ViraFEST assay was used in the study, in which antigen-specific T cells were expanded with peptide pools and expanded clonotypes were subsequently identified by TCR sequencing. The positive SARS-CoV-2 PCR tests of the convalescent patients were dated from March to December 2020, before the Alpha, Beta and Delta variants emerged in the United States. Each well held fewer than 2.5 million PBMCs cultured with approximately 10 ug/ml peptide pools in IMDM containing around 5% human AB serum and approximately 10 IU/ml IL-2. On days 3 and 7, half of the culture medium was replaced with fresh IL-2-containing medium. After about 10 days of culture, CD4+ T cells were isolated by negative selection using the EasySep CD4+ T cell isolation kit. Ficoll-Paque Plus gradient centrifugation was used to isolate PBMCs from whole blood, and the isolated PBMCs were then either used fresh or cryopreserved at -140C. Triplicate wells were generally used for each culture condition.

Turning to this clonotype: The clone's antigen remains unknown. No quality values exist for individual bases; no much larger clone is one base distant.

V is cut by 3 bases and J by 1 base, and the space between the germline ends is 28 bases. CDR1 and CDR2, per the germline V gene (reference sequence), are LNHDA and SQIVND. The CDR3 contains 21 residues, cysteine and phenylalanine counted. The sequence is cut down to CDR3 DNA, 63 bases in frame from base 1. The receptor library was made with PCR. DNA from cultured CD4+ T cells was subjected to TCR sequencing with the Oncomine TCR Beta short-read assay at the Johns Hopkins FTIC core. The QIAamp micro DNA kit was used to extract genomic DNA from the cultured CD4+ T cells. The Oncomine TCR Beta libraries from cultured CD4+ T cells were pooled using unique dual indexes and then sequenced on an Illumina iSeq 100. Per the original workflow: Non-productive sequences were filtered out, and CDR3s that did not start with C, did not end with F or W, or were shorter than 7 amino acids were discarded. The MANAFEST web application identified antigen-specific clonotypes by comparing peptide-stimulated wells against reference wells and other culture wells. To be called positive, a clone needed an FDR below 0.05, an odds ratio above 5, and a productive frequency above 0.1% in at least two of three replicate wells. A clonotype counted as cross-reactive if it showed significant expansion both in the SARS-CoV-2 spike wells and in at least one common cold coronavirus spike condition. Using R version 3.6.1, CDR3 homology was evaluated through Levenshtein distances (stringdist) along with unrooted phylogenetic trees (ape). The public reads were reanalyzed by TCRdb: fastp trimming at Q25, MiXCR alignment, in-frame beta chains only. All rows with the same CDR3 protein become a single entry with the most common DNA and genes. The V and J calls reflect TCRdb's pipeline rather than the authors' work. This sample has around 18,000 distinct CDR3 sequences in its table, and roughly half of those were observed once. The top ten clones comprise 21% of the sample.

The sequences come from CD4+ T cells from blood, cultured in vitro, collected about 7 months after SARS-CoV-2 vaccination. The sequence was collected from a human donor who had recovered from COVID-19. The V and J segments used are TRBV19 and TRBJ1-5, with TRBD1 as a weak D call on 6 bases. The nucleotides read TGTGCCAGTAGTATCCGACAGGTGGTGCCTTTCGTAACGGGGAGCAATCAGCCCCAGCATTTT. This translates into CASSIRQVVPFVTGSNQPQHF.